This T cell receptor (beta chain) was found in a study of cytomegalovirus exposure and HLA in healthy donors. Note on this clone: Its antigen is unknown.

Looked up from germline, CDR1 is SQVTM and CDR2 is ANQGSEA. The V end lost 0 bases, the J end lost 0 bases, and 17 bases lay between the germline ends. The CDR3 is made up of 18 amino acids. Researchers ran the PCR with 60 Vbeta and 13 Jbeta primers. The table came from immunoSEQ multiplex PCR; TCRdb's copy has only in-frame clones and leaves some out. This table has about 200,000 clones, 70% to 85% appearing once. Points from the study as a whole: Trimming of TCR beta V- and J-genes showed a link, identified in a later analysis, to a missense DCLRE1C variant. The study designated 150 or so TCR beta chains cytomegalovirus-associated. Serostatus for CMV was the only available immune exposure information.

This sequence joins TRBV29-1 and TRBJ1-4; maybe TRBD1 (6 bases). The TCR was taken from a woman between 25 and 40 years old in good health and CMV-seropositive. Sequencing used PBMCs. The CDR3 DNA follows: TGCAGCGTTGAAGATCAGCAGGGGCCAGACGCAACTAATGAAAAACTGTTTTTT. This gives the protein CSVEDQQGPDATNEKLFF.